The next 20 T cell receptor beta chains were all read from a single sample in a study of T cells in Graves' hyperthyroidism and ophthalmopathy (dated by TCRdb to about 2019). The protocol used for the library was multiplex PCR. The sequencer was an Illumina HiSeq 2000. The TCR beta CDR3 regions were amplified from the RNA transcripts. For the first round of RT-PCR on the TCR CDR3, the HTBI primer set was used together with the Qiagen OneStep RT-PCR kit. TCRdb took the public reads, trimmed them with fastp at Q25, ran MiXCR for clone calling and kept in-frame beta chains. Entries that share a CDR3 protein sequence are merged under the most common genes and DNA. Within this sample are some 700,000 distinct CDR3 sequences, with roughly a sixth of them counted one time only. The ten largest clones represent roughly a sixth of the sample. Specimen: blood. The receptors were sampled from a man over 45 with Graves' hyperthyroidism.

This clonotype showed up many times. CDR3 sequence (DNA): TGTGCCAGCAGCCTGGTCGGGGCTGAAGCTTTCTTT. It is translated as CASSLVGAEAFF. The chain has TRBV3-1 and TRBJ1-1; D is unclear. The CDR3 has 12 residues. Germline CDR1 and CDR2: LGHDT and YNNKEL (reference sequence). Trimming removed 4 bases from V and 6 bases from J, with 9 bases in between.

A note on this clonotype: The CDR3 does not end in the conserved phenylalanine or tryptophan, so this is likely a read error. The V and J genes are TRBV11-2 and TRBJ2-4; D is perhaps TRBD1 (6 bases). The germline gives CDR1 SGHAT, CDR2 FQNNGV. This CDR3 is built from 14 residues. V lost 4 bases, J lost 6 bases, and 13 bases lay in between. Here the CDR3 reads CASSSTRGANIQYC. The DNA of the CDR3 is TGTGCCAGCAGCTCAACCAGGGGCGCAAACATTCAGTACTGC.

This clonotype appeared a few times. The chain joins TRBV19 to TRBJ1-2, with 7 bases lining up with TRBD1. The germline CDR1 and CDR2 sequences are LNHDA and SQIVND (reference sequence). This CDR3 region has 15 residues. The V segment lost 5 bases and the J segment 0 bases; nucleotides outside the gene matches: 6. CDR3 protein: CASSEGTETNYGYTF. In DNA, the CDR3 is TGTGCCAGTAGTGAGGGGACAGAGACTAACTATGGCTACACCTTC. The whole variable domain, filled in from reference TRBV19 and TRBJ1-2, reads DGGITQSPKYLFRKEGQNVTLSCEQNLNHDAMYWYRQDPGQGLRLIYYSQIVNDFQKGDIAEGYSVSREKKESFPLTVTSAQKNPTAFYLCASSEGTETNYGYTFGSGTRLTVV.

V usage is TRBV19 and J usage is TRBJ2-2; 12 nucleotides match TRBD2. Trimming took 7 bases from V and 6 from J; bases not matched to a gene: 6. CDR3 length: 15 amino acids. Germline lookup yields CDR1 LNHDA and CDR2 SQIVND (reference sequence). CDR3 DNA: TGTGCCAGTATGACTAGCGGGAGAGTTCCCGGGGAGCTGTTTTTT. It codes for CASMTSGRVPGELFF.

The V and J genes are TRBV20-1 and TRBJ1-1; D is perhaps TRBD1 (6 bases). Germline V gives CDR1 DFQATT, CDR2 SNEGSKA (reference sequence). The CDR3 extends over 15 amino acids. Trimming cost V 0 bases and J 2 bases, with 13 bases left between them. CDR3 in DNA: TGCAGTGCTAGAGAGGGACACGGTATTAACACTGAAGCTTTCTTT. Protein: CSAREGHGINTEAFF.

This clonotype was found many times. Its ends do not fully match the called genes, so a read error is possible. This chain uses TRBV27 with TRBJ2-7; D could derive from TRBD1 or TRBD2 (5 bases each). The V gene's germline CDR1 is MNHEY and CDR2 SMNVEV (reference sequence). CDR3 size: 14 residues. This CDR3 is CASMYRDDGYEQYF. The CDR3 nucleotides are TGCGCCAGTATGTACCGGGACGACGGCTACGAGCAGTACTTC.

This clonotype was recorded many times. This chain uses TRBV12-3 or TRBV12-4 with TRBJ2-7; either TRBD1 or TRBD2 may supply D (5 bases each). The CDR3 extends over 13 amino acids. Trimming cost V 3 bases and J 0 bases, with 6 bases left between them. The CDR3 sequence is CASSFGTSYEQYF. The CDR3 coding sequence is TGTGCCAGCAGTTTCGGGACCTCCTACGAGCAGTACTTC.

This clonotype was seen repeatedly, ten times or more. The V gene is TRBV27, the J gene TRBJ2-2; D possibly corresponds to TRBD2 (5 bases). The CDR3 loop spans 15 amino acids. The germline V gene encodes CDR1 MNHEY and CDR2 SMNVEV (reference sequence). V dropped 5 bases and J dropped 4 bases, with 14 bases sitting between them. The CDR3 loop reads CASSSPWSGTGELFF. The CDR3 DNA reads TGTGCCAGCAGTAGCCCGTGGAGCGGCACCGGGGAGCTGTTTTTT.

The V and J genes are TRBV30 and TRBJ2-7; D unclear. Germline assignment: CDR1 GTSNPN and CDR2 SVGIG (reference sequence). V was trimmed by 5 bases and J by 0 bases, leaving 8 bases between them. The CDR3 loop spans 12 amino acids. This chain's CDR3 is CAWGPSSYEQYF. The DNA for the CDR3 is TGTGCCTGGGGTCCCAGCTCCTACGAGCAGTACTTC.

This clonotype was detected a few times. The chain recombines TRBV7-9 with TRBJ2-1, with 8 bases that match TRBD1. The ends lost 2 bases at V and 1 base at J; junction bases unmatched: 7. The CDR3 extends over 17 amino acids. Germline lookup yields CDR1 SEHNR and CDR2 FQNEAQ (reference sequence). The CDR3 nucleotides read TGTGCCAGCAGCTTAATCAGGGGGCAGGGTTCCTACAATGAGCAGTTCTTC. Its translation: CASSLIRGQGSYNEQFF.

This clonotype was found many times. The CDR3 spells CSATDRGLYEQYF. CDR3 DNA sequence: TGCAGTGCTACGGACAGGGGCCTATACGAGCAGTACTTC. V is TRBV20-1 and J is TRBJ2-7, with TRBD1 identical over 9 bases. The CDR3 has 13 amino acids. CDR1 DFQATT and CDR2 SNEGSKA come from the germline V gene (reference sequence). V was clipped by 4 bases and J by 4 bases; unmatched bases: 5.

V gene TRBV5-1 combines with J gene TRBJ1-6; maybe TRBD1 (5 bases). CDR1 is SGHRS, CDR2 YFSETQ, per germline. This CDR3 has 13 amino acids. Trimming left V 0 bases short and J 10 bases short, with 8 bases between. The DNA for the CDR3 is TGCGCCAGCAGCTTGGAACGGGGGTCACCCCTCCACTTT. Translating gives CASSLERGSPLHF.

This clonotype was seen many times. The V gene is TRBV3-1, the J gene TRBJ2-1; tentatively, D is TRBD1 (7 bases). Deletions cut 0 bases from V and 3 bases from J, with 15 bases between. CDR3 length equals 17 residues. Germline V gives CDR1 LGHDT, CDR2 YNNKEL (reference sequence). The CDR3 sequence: CASSQDRRGRVYNEQFF. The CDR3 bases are TGTGCCAGCAGCCAAGATCGGAGGGGGCGAGTCTACAATGAGCAGTTCTTC.

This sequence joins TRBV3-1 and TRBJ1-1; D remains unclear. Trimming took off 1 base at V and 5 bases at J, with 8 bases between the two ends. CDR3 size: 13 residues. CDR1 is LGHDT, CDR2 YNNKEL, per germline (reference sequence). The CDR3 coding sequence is TGTGCCAGCAGCCAAGTTAAAGGGACTGAAGCTTTCTTT. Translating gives CASSQVKGTEAFF.

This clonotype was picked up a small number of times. DNA for the CDR3: TGTGCCAGCAGCGCCTACGACAACCGGGACAGGGGGTCCCGTGACACTGAAGCTTTCTTT. It yields the protein CASSAYDNRDRGSRDTEAFF. The rearrangement uses TRBV7-2 and TRBJ1-1; the match to TRBD1 covers 11 bases. V lost 5 bases and J lost 3; bases outside the gene matches: 20. The length of the CDR3 is 20 residues. The germline CDR1 and CDR2 sequences are SGHTA and FQGNSA.

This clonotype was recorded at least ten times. The CDR3 sequence is CASSLTAQGTQYF. DNA for the CDR3: TGTGCCAGCAGCTTAACGGCCCAGGGGACCCAGTACTTC. This rearrangement joins TRBV7-3 to TRBJ2-5; possibly TRBD1 for D (5 bases). Germline CDR1 is SGHTA and CDR2 is FQGTGA. V lost 0 bases and J lost 7, with 9 bases in between. The CDR3 has 13 residues.

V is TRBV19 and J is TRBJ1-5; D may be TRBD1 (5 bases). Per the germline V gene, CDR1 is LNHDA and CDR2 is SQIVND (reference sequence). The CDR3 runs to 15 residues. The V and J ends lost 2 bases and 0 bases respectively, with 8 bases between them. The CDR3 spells CASSISGFSNQPQHF. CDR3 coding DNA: TGTGCCAGTAGTATATCAGGGTTTAGCAATCAGCCCCAGCATTTT.

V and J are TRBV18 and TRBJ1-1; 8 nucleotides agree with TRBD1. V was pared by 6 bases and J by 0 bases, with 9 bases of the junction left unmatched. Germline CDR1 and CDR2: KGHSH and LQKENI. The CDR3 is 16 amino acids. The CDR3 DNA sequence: TGTGCCAGCTCTCCTCTAGGACAGGGCTTGAACACTGAAGCTTTCTTT. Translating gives CASSPLGQGLNTEAFF.

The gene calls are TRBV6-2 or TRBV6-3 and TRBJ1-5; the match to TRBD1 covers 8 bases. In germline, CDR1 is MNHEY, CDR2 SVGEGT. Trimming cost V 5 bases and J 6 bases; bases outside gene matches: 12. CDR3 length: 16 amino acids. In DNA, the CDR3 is TGTGCCAGCAGTCCGTCTCTAAAACAGGGGGGTCAGCCCCAGCATTTT. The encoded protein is CASSPSLKQGGQPQHF.

This CDR3 reads CSARTTSGNNEQYF. DNA of the CDR3: TGCAGTGCTAGGACGACTAGCGGGAACAACGAGCAGTACTTC. The chain is built from TRBV20-1 and TRBJ2-7, with 11 positions matching TRBD2. Germline loops: CDR1 DFQATT, CDR2 SNEGSKA (reference sequence). J was trimmed by 5 bases and V by 3 bases; bases with no gene match: 6. This CDR3 spans 14 amino acids.